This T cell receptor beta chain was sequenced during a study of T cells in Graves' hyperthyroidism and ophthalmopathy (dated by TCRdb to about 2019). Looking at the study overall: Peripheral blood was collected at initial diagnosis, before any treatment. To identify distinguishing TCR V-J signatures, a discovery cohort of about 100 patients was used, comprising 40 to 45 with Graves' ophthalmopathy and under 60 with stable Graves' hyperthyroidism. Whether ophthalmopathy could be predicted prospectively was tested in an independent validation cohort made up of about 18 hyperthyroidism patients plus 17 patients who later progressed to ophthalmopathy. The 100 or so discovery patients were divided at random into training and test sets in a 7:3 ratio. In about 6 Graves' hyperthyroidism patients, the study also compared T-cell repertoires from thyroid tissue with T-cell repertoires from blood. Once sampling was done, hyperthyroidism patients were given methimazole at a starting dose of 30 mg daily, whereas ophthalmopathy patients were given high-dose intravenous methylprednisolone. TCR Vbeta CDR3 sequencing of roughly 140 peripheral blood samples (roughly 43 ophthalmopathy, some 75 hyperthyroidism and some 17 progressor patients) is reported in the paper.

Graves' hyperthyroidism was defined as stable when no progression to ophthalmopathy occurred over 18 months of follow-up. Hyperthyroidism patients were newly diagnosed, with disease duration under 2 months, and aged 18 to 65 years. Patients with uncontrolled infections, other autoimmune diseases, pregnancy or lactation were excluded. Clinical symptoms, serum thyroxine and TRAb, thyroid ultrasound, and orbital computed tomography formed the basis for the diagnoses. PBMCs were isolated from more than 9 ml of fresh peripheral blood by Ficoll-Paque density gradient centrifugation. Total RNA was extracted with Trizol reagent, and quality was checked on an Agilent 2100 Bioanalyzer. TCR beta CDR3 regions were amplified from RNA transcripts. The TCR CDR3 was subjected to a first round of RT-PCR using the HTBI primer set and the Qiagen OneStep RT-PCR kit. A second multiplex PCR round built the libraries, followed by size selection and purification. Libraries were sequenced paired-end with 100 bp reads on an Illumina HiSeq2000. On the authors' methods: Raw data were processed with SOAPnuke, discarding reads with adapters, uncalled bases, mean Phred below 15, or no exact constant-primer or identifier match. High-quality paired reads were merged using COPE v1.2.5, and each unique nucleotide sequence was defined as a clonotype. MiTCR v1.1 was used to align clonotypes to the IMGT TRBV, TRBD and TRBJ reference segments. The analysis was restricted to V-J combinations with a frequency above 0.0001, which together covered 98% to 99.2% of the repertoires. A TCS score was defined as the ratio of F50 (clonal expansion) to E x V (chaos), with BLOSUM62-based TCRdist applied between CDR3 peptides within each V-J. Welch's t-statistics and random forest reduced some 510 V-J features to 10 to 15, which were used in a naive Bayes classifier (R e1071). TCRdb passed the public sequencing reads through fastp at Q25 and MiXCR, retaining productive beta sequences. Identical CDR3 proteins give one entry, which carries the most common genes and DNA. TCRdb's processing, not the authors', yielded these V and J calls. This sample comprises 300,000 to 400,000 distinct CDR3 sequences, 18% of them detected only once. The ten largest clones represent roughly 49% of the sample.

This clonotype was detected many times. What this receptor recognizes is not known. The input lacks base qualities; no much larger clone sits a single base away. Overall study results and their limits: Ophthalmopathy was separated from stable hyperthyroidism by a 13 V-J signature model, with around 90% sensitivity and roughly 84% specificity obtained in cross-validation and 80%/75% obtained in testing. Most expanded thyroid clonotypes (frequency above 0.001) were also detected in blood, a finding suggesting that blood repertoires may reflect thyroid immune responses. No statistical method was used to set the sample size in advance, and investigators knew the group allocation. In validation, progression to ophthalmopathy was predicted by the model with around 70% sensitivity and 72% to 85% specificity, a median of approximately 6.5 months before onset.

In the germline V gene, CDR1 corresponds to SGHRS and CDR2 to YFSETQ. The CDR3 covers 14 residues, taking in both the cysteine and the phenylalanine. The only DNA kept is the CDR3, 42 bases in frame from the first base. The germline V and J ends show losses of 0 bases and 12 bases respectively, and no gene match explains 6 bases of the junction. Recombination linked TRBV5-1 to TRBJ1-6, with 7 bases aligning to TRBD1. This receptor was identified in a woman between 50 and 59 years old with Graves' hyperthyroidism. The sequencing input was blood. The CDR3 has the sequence CASSLVGQKEPLHF. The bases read TGCGCCAGCAGCTTGGTGGGACAGAAGGAACCCCTCCACTTT. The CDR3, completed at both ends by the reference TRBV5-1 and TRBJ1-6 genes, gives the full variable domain KAGVTQTPRYLIKTRGQQVTLSCSPISGHRSVSWYQQTPGQGLQFLFEYFSETQRNKGNFPGRFSGRQFSNSRSEMNVSTLELGDSALYLCASSLVGQKEPLHFGNGTRLTVT.